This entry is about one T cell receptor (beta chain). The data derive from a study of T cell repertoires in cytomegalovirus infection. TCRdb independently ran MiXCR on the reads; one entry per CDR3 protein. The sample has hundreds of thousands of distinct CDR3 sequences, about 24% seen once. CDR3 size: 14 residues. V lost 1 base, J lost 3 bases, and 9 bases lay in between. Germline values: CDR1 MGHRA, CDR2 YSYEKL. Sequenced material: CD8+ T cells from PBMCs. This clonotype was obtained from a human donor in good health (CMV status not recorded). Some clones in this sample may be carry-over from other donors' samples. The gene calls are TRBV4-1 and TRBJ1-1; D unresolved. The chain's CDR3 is CASSQARLDTEAFF. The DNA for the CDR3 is TGCGCCAGCAGCCAAGCCCGCCTAGACACTGAAGCTTTCTTT.